The following is a T cell receptor (beta chain) sequence with its context. Its antigen remains unidentified. Positive CCR7 selection of CD45RO-negative cells yielded the naive CD8 cells, and terminally differentiated effector memory CD45RA+ cells were excluded. This entry comes from a study of shared clonotypes between healthy human individuals. Study-level background: The people who gave samples were a couple of women and a few men aged 18 to 49. CD4 naive cells filled three plates per donor, CD4 memory three, CD8 naive two and CD8 memory one.

Germline V gives CDR1 SGHAT, CDR2 FQNNGV. The V gene end was trimmed by 5 bases and the J gene end by 7 bases; junction bases not matched to a gene: 3. The CDR3 is made up of 14 amino acids. TCRdb's table, derived via immunoSEQ multiplex PCR, lists solely in-frame clones and lacks some. Of about 800,000 clones listed, about 96% are singletons. General study findings and limits: Donor clonotype sharing was expected to depend on sequencing depth. Incomplete sequencing of sorted subsets was indicated by rarefaction despite large depth.

The receptor's source is a man aged 30-40 years in good health. Sequenced material: naive CD8+ T cells sorted from blood. The V gene is TRBV11-2, the J gene TRBJ1-4; 11 bases agree with TRBD1. CDR3 in amino acids: CASSPGQGGEKLFF. In DNA form, the CDR3 reads TGTGCCAGCAGCCCGGGACAGGGGGGTGAAAAACTGTTTTTT.